The following is a T cell receptor (beta chain) sequence with its context. What it recognizes is unknown. CDR1 and CDR2 (germline): SGHVS, FQNEAQ. The CDR3 runs to 15 residues. V lost 5 bases to trimming and J lost 9 bases, with 22 bases between them. This table comes from immunoSEQ multiplex PCR, and its TCRdb copy is limited to in-frame clones, with some not included. The sample shows about 34,000 clones, about 89% of them seen only once. The sample is drawn from a study of T cells in tuberculosis. The study's findings and limits: GEM motif frequencies gave over 55% accuracy; the GMM repertoire gave roughly 87%. Cases with active tuberculosis were adults, while controls were adolescents.

Sequencing was done on a sample of PBMCs. The J gene is TRBJ2-5, the V gene TRBV7-8; the D is unclear. The receptor was isolated from a donor aged 10 to 29 with latent tuberculosis or without tuberculosis infection. The CDR3 bases are TGTGCCAGCAGCCCGCACTCTGTGAGAGATGTGGCCCAGTACTTC. The encoded protein is CASSPHSVRDVAQYF.